These 30 T cell receptor beta chains were all obtained from the same sample, sequenced in a study of T cell responses to AZD1222 COVID-19 vaccine. Produced via immunoSEQ multiplex PCR; TCRdb's table is partial and in-frame only. The sample has tens of thousands of clones, approximately 84% seen once. Source: peripheral blood, taken on day 0 of AZD1222 vaccination. The source is an adult in good health.

The V gene is TRBV18, the J gene TRBJ1-3; D gene ambiguous. The length of the CDR3 is 16 residues. Germline CDR1 and CDR2: KGHSH and LQKENI. The V gene lost 0 bases and the J gene lost 0 bases, with 9 bases spanning the gap. For the CDR3, the DNA is TGTGCCAGCTCACCACCGGGCGGCAGCTCTGGAAACACCATATATTTT. Residues: CASSPPGGSSGNTIYF.

The chain carries TRBV24-1 and TRBJ2-2; possible D gene TRBD1, 6 bases. The germline gives CDR1 KGHDR, CDR2 SFDVKD. V was pared by 3 bases and J by 5 bases, with 9 bases between. This CDR3 has 14 amino acids. CDR3 protein: CATSDHRETGELFF. DNA for the CDR3: TGTGCCACCAGTGATCACAGGGAGACCGGGGAGCTGTTTTTT.

The chain recombines TRBV14 with TRBJ1-2; no clear D. Trimming pared 3 bases from V and 1 base from J, leaving 24 bases between. Germline CDR1 SGHDN, CDR2 FVKESK. This CDR3 comprises 19 residues. CDR3 sequence: CASSHSVVRDLEGNYGYTF. In DNA form, the CDR3 reads TGTGCCAGCAGCCACTCGGTCGTCCGGGATCTGGAAGGTAACTATGGCTACACCTTC.

This chain links TRBV9 with TRBJ2-1; D remains ambiguous. Germline CDR1 reads SGDLS; CDR2 reads YYNGEE. The CDR3 is made up of 12 amino acids. Trimming took 1 base from V and 7 from J, leaving 6 bases between them. CDR3 region: CASSVNLNEQFF. The CDR3 DNA follows: TGTGCCAGCAGCGTAAACCTTAATGAGCAGTTCTTC.

The genes are TRBV7-9 and TRBJ1-2, with D possibly matching TRBD1 (5 bases). CDR3 size: 13 residues. Germline lookup yields CDR1 SEHNR and CDR2 FQNEAQ (reference sequence). V was shortened by 4 bases and J by 3 bases, with 9 bases between the two germline ends. CDR3 sequence: CASSSGGDYGYTF. As DNA, the CDR3 is TGTGCCAGCAGCTCGGGGGGAGACTATGGCTACACCTTC.

V gene TRBV5-4 combines with J gene TRBJ1-2, with 7 bases identical to TRBD1. V trimming: 4 bases; J trimming: 13 bases; junction bases outside the gene matches: 19. The length of the CDR3 is 15 residues. The germline V gene encodes CDR1 SGHNT and CDR2 YYREEE (reference sequence). CDR3 residues: CASSTRQGPMRPGTF. The CDR3 region has the DNA TGTGCCAGCAGCACCCGACAGGGACCAATGAGGCCCGGCACCTTC. Filled out from reference TRBV5-4 and TRBJ1-2, the complete variable domain reads ETGVTQSPTHLIKTRGQQVTLRCSSQSGHNTVSWYQQALGQGPQFIFQYYREEENGRGNFPPRFSGLQFPNYSSELNVNALELDDSALYLCASSTRQGPMRPGTFGSGTRLTVV.

This clone was counted between two and nine times. The chain is built from TRBV9 and TRBJ2-7, with TRBD1 matching over 7 bases. The CDR3 has 15 amino acids. Per germline, CDR1 SGDLS and CDR2 YYNGEE. V shed 0 bases, J shed 0 bases, and the junction held 3 bases outside the gene matches. CDR3 in DNA: TGTGCCAGCAGCGTAGAAGGGACAGACTCCTACGAGCAGTACTTC. The encoded protein is CASSVEGTDSYEQYF.

The V call is TRBV11-1, the J call TRBJ2-5; maybe TRBD1 (6 bases). Trimming removed 4 bases from V and 4 bases from J, with 16 bases in between. The CDR3 covers 15 residues. The V gene's germline CDR1 is SGHAT and CDR2 FQDESV (reference sequence). For the CDR3, the DNA is TGTGCCAGCAGCTCGGGGTTGGGACACCTAGAGACCCAGTACTTC. Its translation: CASSSGLGHLETQYF.

V gene TRBV7-8 combines with J gene TRBJ1-1; D is possibly TRBD1 (5 bases). The V end lost 5 bases, the J end lost 5 bases, and 9 bases lay between the germline ends. Germline assignment: CDR1 SGHVS and CDR2 FQNEAQ. This CDR3 contains 12 residues. The CDR3 nucleotides are TGTGCCAGCAGCCAGGGACGTACTGAAGCTTTCTTT. Protein: CASSQGRTEAFF.

This rearrangement joins TRBV18 to TRBJ2-7; no clear D. Germline lookup yields CDR1 KGHSH and CDR2 LQKENI. The CDR3 totals 16 residues. With 3 bases removed from V and 0 bases from J, the gap between germline ends came to 15 bases. DNA of the CDR3: TGTGCCAGCTCACCCCGGGTGCCCGCTAACTCCTACGAGCAGTACTTC. It yields the protein CASSPRVPANSYEQYF.

J is TRBJ2-3 and V is TRBV29-1, with D unclear. V was cut by 4 bases and J by 5 bases, with 10 bases left in between. This CDR3 region has 12 residues. CDR1 and CDR2 from the germline V gene are SQVTM and ANQGSEA. CDR3 coding DNA: TGCAGCGTTGGTGTGCGTATAGATACGCAGTATTTT. Translated: CSVGVRIDTQYF.

The chain employs TRBV11-2 and TRBJ2-5; 9 bases agree with TRBD1. Germline CDR1 SGHAT, CDR2 FQNNGV. Losses at the gene ends were 3 bases for V and 2 bases for J; bases not matched to a gene: 4. The CDR3 is 15 residues long. The CDR3 spells CASSLVGQGQETQYF. In DNA, the CDR3 is TGTGCCAGCAGCTTGGTCGGACAGGGGCAAGAGACCCAGTACTTC.

This clone was detected a few times. This rearrangement joins TRBV10-3 to TRBJ2-7, with 8 bases matching TRBD1. The V and J ends lost 0 bases and 3 bases, in that order; junction bases with no gene match: 1. The CDR3 runs 14 residues. Germline assignment: CDR1 ENHRY and CDR2 SYGVKD. CDR3 loop: CAISESGTGYEQYF. For the CDR3, the DNA is TGTGCCATCAGTGAGTCAGGGACAGGCTACGAGCAGTACTTC.

The chain has TRBV29-1 and TRBJ1-1; D is ambiguous. This CDR3 comprises 12 residues. V was cut by 0 bases and J by 8 bases, with 10 bases left in between. The germline V gene encodes CDR1 SQVTM and CDR2 ANQGSEA. CDR3 region: CSVEDVIEEAFF. CDR3 DNA sequence: TGCAGCGTTGAAGATGTTATTGAGGAAGCTTTCTTT.

CDR3 bases: TGTGCCAGCAGTTTAGAGAGAAATGAAAAACTGTTTTTT. Its protein product is CASSLERNEKLFF. The V gene is TRBV27, the J gene TRBJ1-4; D remains ambiguous. The CDR3 covers 13 residues. Germline V gene sequence: CDR1 MNHEY, CDR2 SMNVEV (reference sequence). Trimming shortened V by 2 bases and J by 5 bases, and 6 bases separated the two germline ends.

The chain couples TRBV5-5 to TRBJ2-2, with 9 positions matching TRBD1. Trimming cost V 5 bases and J 1 base; bases outside gene matches: 3. This CDR3 has 15 amino acids. Per the germline V gene, CDR1 is SGHKS and CDR2 is YYEKEE (reference sequence). The CDR3 loop is CASSLGQGNTGELFF. The CDR3 nucleotides read TGTGCCAGCAGTCTGGGACAGGGGAACACCGGGGAGCTGTTTTTT.

This chain links TRBV7-9 with TRBJ1-4, with D hard to call. This CDR3 has 14 residues. The germline gives CDR1 SEHNR, CDR2 FQNEAQ (reference sequence). Trimming took 0 bases from V and 8 from J, leaving 10 bases between them. The CDR3 nucleotides are TGTGCCAGCAGCTTAGCGGGGTCGGGGGAAAAACTGTTTTTT. It is translated as CASSLAGSGEKLFF.

The chain uses TRBV19 and TRBJ1-3, with D hard to call. The CDR3 covers 14 residues. V was shortened by 3 bases and J by 4 bases, with 10 bases between the two germline ends. Germline V gives CDR1 LNHDA, CDR2 SQIVND (reference sequence). The CDR3 sequence: CASSIWADGNTIYF. The CDR3 bases are TGTGCCAGTAGTATTTGGGCCGACGGAAACACCATATATTTT.

This chain uses TRBV9 with TRBJ2-5, with 11 bases lining up with TRBD2. Germline trimming cut 3 bases from V and 2 bases from J; bases unmatched to any gene: 3. Germline values: CDR1 SGDLS, CDR2 YYNGEE. The CDR3 contains 15 residues. The CDR3 region is CASSGGTSGQETQYF. Here the CDR3 DNA reads TGTGCCAGCAGCGGGGGGACTAGCGGACAAGAGACCCAGTACTTC.

This chain uses TRBV28 with TRBJ2-1; D is perhaps TRBD1 (6 bases). The length of the CDR3 is 14 residues. The germline V gene encodes CDR1 MDHEN and CDR2 SYDVKM. V dropped 8 bases and J dropped 3 bases, with 14 bases sitting between them. As DNA, the CDR3 is TGTGCCAGCGGAGAGACAGGCCACTACAATGAGCAGTTCTTC. Its translation: CASGETGHYNEQFF.

The rearrangement links TRBV4-1 to TRBJ1-6; D might be TRBD1 (5 bases). Germline V gene data show CDR1 as MGHRA and CDR2 as YSYEKL. Trimming shortened V by 0 bases and J by 10 bases, and 16 bases separated the two germline ends. The CDR3 is made up of 16 amino acids. The CDR3 region is CASSQDWQGGLSPLHF. The CDR3 DNA sequence: TGCGCCAGCAGCCAAGATTGGCAGGGAGGGTTATCACCCCTCCACTTT.

The chain has TRBV12-3 or TRBV12-4 and TRBJ2-1; TRBD1 might be the D (6 bases). V was trimmed by 4 bases and J by 8 bases, leaving 12 bases between them. The CDR3 spans 13 residues. The CDR3 here is CASSSYRDYEQFF. The CDR3 nucleotides are TGTGCCAGCAGTTCCTACAGGGATTATGAGCAGTTCTTC.

J is TRBJ2-5 and V is TRBV15, with D perhaps TRBD1 or TRBD2 (5 bases each). Germline values: CDR1 LNHNV, CDR2 YYDKDF (reference sequence). Trimming took 5 bases from V and 1 from J, leaving 11 bases between them. The CDR3 runs 14 residues. Written as DNA, the CDR3 is TGTGCCACCAGCTCACGGGACGGCCAAGAGACCCAGTACTTC. Encoded protein: CATSSRDGQETQYF.

This chain links TRBV7-2 with TRBJ2-3; D gene uncertain. V dropped 5 bases and J dropped 4 bases, with 16 bases sitting between them. CDR3 length: 15 residues. Germline CDR1 reads SGHTA; CDR2 reads FQGNSA. The CDR3 protein is CASSPGWMGPDTQYF. The CDR3, as DNA: TGTGCCAGCAGCCCCGGTTGGATGGGTCCAGATACGCAGTATTTT. Drawing the rest from reference TRBV7-2 and TRBJ2-3, the complete variable domain is GAGVSQSPSNKVTEKGKDVELRCDPISGHTALYWYRQSLGQGLEFLIYFQGNSAPDKSGLPSDRFSAERTGGSVSTLTIQRTQQEDSAVYLCASSPGWMGPDTQYFGPGTRLTVL.

The chain's CDR3 is CASSLVGRDSYGSPLHF. In nucleotides, the CDR3 is TGTGCCAGCAGCTTAGTGGGCCGGGACAGCTACGGTTCACCCCTCCACTTT. The chain combines TRBV7-2 with TRBJ1-6; TRBD1 matches at 7 bases. This CDR3 comprises 17 residues. V was clipped by 1 base and J by 9 bases; unmatched bases: 12. The germline gives CDR1 SGHTA, CDR2 FQGNSA.

V usage is TRBV12-3 or TRBV12-4 and J usage is TRBJ1-1; D is undetermined. V shed 3 bases and J shed 6 bases, with 8 bases lying between them. CDR3 length: 12 residues. The CDR3 sequence is CASSFRTAEAFF. The CDR3 DNA follows: TGTGCCAGCAGTTTTCGTACGGCTGAAGCTTTCTTT.

This chain links TRBV19 with TRBJ2-3; D gene unclear. Germline V lookup: CDR1 LNHDA, CDR2 SQIVND (reference sequence). Trimming pared 4 bases from V and 0 bases from J, leaving 11 bases between. This CDR3 is built from 15 residues. This CDR3 reads CASSKRATSTDTQYF. In nucleotides, the CDR3 is TGTGCCAGTAGTAAACGGGCTACTAGCACAGATACGCAGTATTTT.

The chain uses TRBV10-1 and TRBJ2-3; D perhaps matches TRBD2 (5 bases). This CDR3 comprises 17 residues. Trimming left V 4 bases short and J 4 bases short, with 21 bases between. Germline lookup yields CDR1 WNHNN and CDR2 SYGVQD (reference sequence). The CDR3 nucleotides read TGCGCCAGCAGTGTCCTGCGGGCCCCTAAGGAGGCAGATACGCAGTATTTT. This gives the protein CASSVLRAPKEADTQYF.

The CDR3, as DNA: TGTGCCAGCAGCCAAGAGTCCCCGAGCTATAATTCACCCCTCCACTTT. Its protein product is CASSQESPSYNSPLHF. J is TRBJ1-6 and V is TRBV3-1 (or the pseudogene TRBV3-2), with D uncertain. The V end lost 0 bases, the J end lost 3 bases, and 9 bases lay between the germline ends. Germline CDR1 reads LGHDT; CDR2 reads YNNKEL (reference sequence). This CDR3 has 16 residues.

This chain links TRBV5-5 with TRBJ2-7, with TRBD1 matching 7 bases. Germline CDR1 reads SGHKS; CDR2 reads YYEKEE (reference sequence). The J segment lost 4 bases and the V segment lost 4 bases, leaving 2 bases of the junction unmatched. The CDR3 is 12 amino acids. CDR3 residues: CASSRDSYEQYF. CDR3 coding DNA: TGTGCCAGCAGCAGGGACAGTTACGAGCAGTACTTC.